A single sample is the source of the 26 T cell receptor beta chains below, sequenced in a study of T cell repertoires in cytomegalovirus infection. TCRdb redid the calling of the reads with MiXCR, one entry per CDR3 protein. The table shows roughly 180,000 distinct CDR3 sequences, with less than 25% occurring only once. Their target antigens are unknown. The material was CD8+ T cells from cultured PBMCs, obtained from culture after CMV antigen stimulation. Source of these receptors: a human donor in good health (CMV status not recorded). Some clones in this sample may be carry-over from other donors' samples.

Here the CDR3 reads CASSLEWSAGELFF. In nucleotides, the CDR3 is TGTGCCAGCAGCTTAGAGTGGTCGGCCGGGGAGCTGTTTTTT. This chain joins TRBV7-6 and TRBJ2-2; D gene uncertain. CDR1 and CDR2 (germline): SGHVS, FNYEAQ. This CDR3 spans 14 amino acids. Deletions cut 1 base from V and 6 bases from J, with 9 bases between.

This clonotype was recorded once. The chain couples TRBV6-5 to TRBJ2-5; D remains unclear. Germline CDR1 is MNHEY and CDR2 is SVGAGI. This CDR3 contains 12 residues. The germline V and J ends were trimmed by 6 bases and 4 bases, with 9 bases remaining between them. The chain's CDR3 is CASRSARETQYF. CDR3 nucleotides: TGTGCCAGCAGAAGCGCCCGAGAGACCCAGTACTTC.

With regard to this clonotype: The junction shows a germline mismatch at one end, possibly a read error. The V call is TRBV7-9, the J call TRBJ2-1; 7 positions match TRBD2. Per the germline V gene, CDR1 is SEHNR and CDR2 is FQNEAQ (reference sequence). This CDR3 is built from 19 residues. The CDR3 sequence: CASSLVRGLGPTGGNEQLF. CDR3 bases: TGTGCCAGCAGCTTAGTAAGAGGACTAGGCCCGACGGGCGGCAATGAGCAGCTCTTC. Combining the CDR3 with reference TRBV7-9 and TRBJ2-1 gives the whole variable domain DTGVSQNPRHKITKRGQNVTFRCDPISEHNRLYWYRQTLGQGPEFLTYFQNEAQLEKSRLLSDRFSAERPKGSFSTLEIQRTEQGDSAMYLCASSLVRGLGPTGGNEQLFGPGTRLTVL.

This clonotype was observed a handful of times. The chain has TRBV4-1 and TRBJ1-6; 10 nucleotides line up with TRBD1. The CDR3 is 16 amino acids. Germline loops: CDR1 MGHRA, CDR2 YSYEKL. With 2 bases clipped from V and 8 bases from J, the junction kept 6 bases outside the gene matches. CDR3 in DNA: TGCGCCAGCAGCCAATACCTCGGACAGGGGGATTCACCCCTCCACTTT. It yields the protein CASSQYLGQGDSPLHF.

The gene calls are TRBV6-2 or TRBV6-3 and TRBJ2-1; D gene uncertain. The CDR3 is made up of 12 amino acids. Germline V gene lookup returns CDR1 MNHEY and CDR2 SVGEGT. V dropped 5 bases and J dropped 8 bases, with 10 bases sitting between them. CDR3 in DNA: TGTGCCAGCAGTCAGAACCGACATGAGCAGTTCTTC. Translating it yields CASSQNRHEQFF.

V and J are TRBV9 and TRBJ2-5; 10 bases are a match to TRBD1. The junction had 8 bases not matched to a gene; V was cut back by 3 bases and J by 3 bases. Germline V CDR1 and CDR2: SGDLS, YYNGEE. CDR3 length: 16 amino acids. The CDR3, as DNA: TGTGCCAGCAGCGCCAGGACAGGGGGAATGAAAGAGACCCAGTACTTC. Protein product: CASSARTGGMKETQYF.

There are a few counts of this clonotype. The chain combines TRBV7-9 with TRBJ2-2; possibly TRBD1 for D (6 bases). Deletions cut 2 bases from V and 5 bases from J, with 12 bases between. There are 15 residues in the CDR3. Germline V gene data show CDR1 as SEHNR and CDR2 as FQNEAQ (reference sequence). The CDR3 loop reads CASSLRGRGTGELFF. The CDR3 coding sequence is TGTGCCAGCAGCTTACGCGGCAGGGGAACCGGGGAGCTGTTTTTT.

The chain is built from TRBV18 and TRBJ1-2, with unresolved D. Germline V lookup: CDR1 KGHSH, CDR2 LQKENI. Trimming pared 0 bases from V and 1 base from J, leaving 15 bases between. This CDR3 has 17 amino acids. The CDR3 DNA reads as TGTGCCAGCTCACCACCGAACAGCCGGCTCAATAACTATGGCTACACCTTC. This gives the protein CASSPPNSRLNNYGYTF.

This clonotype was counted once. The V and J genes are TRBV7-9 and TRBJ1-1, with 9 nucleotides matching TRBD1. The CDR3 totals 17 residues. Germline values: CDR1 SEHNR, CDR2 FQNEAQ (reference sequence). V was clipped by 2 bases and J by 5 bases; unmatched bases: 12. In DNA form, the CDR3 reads TGTGCCAGCAGCTTACGACCCCAGGGACAGGGTGGTACTGAAGCTTTCTTT. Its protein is CASSLRPQGQGGTEAFF.

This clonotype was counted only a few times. CDR3 loop: CASSKTANTEAFF. DNA for the CDR3: TGTGCCAGCAGTAAGACAGCGAACACTGAAGCTTTCTTT. The rearrangement uses TRBV6-5 and TRBJ1-1; D is possibly TRBD1 (5 bases). The CDR3 is 13 amino acids. Germline values: CDR1 MNHEY, CDR2 SVGAGI. Trimming pared 5 bases from V and 1 base from J, leaving 8 bases between.

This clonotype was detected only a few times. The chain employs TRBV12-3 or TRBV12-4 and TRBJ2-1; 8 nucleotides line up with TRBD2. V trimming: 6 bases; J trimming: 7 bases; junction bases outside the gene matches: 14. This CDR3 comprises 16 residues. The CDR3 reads CASSYSPGGLVNEQFF. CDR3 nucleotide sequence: TGTGCCAGCAGCTACTCCCCGGGAGGGCTGGTGAATGAGCAGTTCTTC.

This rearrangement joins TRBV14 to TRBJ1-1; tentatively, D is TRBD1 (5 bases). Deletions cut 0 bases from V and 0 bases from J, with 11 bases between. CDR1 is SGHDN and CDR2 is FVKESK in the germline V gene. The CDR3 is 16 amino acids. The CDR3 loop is CASSQDLGLMNTEAFF. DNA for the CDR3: TGTGCCAGCAGCCAAGACCTGGGACTAATGAACACTGAAGCTTTCTTT.

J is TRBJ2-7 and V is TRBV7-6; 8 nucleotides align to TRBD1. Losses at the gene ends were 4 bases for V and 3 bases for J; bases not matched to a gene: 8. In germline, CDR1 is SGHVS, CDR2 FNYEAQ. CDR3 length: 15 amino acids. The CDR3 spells CASSSGQGGYYEQYF. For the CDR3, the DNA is TGTGCCAGCAGCTCCGGACAGGGTGGATACTACGAGCAGTACTTC.

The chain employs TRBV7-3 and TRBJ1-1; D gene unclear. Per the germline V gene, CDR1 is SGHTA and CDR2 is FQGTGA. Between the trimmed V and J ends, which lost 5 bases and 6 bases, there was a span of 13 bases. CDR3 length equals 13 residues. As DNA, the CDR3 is TGTGCCAGCAGCACCTTACCGGGGTCTGAAGCTTTCTTT. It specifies CASSTLPGSEAFF. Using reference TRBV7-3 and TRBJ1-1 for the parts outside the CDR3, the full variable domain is GAGVSQTPSNKVTEKGKYVELRCDPISGHTALYWYRQSLGQGPEFLIYFQGTGAADDSGLPNDRFFAVRPEGSVSTLKIQRTERGDSAVYLCASSTLPGSEAFFGQGTRLTVV.

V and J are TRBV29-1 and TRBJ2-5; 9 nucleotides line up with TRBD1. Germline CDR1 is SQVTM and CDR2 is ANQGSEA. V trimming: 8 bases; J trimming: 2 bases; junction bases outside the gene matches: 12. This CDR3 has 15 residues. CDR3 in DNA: TGCAGCTCTGAGGACAGGGGCGCGTTACAAGAGACCCAGTACTTC. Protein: CSSEDRGALQETQYF. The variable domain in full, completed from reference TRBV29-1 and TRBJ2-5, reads SAVISQKPSRDICQRGTSLTIQCQVDSQVTMMFWYRQQPGQSLTLIATANQGSEATYESGFVIDKFPISRPNLTFSTLTVSNMSPEDSSIYLCSSEDRGALQETQYFGPGTRLLVL.

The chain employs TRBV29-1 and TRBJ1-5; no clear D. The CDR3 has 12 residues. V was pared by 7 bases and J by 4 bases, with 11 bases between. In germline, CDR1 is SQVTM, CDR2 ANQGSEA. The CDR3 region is CSAEADNQPQHF. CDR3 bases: TGCAGCGCCGAGGCGGATAATCAGCCCCAGCATTTT.

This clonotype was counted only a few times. The CDR3 DNA reads as TGTGCCAGCAGCTTAGACGCAGACAGGGTGGGGGACAATGAGCAGTTCTTC. It is translated as CASSLDADRVGDNEQFF. This chain joins TRBV11-2 and TRBJ2-1, with TRBD1 identical over 7 bases. The CDR3 loop spans 17 amino acids. V dropped 0 bases and J dropped 5; count of bases not matched to a gene: 10. CDR1 and CDR2 from the germline V gene are SGHAT and FQNNGV.

The CDR3, as DNA: TGTGCCAGCACCCATGGATCCCAGCTGAGCTCCTACGAGCAGTACTTC. Translation: CASTHGSQLSSYEQYF. The chain combines TRBV7-9 with TRBJ2-7; no definite D call. This CDR3 spans 16 amino acids. Germline V CDR1 and CDR2: SEHNR, FQNEAQ (reference sequence). V dropped 7 bases and J dropped 0 bases, with 19 bases sitting between them.

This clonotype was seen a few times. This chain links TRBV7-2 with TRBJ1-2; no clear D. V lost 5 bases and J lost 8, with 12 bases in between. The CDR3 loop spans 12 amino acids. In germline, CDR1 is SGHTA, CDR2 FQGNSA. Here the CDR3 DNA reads TGTGCCAGCAGCCCAGACGGGGTAGGCTACACCTTC. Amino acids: CASSPDGVGYTF.

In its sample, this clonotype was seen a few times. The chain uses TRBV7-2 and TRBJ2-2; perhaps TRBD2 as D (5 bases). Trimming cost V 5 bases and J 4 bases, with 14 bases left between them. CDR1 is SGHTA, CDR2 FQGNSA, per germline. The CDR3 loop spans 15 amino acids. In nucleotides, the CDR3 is TGTGCCAGCAGCGTTCCGCTAGCCGTCACCGGGGAGCTGTTTTTT. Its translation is CASSVPLAVTGELFF.

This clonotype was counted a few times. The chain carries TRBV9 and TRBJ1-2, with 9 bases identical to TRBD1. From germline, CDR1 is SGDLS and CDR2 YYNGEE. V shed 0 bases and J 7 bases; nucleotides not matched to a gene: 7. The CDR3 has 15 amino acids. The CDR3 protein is CASSVGGTGLSGYTF. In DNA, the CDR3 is TGTGCCAGCAGCGTAGGTGGGACAGGGTTAAGTGGCTACACCTTC.

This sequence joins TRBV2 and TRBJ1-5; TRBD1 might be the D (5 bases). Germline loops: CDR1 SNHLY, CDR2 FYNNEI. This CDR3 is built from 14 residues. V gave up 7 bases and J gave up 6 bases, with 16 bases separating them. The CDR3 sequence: CASKLEGAVQPQHF. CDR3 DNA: TGTGCCAGCAAACTCGAAGGGGCGGTTCAGCCCCAGCATTTT.

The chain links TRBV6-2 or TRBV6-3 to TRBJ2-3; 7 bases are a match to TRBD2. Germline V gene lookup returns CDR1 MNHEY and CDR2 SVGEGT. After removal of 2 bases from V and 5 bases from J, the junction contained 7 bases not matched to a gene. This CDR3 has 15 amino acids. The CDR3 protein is CASSYQTSKGDTQYF. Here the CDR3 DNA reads TGTGCCAGCAGTTACCAGACTAGCAAAGGAGATACGCAGTATTTT.

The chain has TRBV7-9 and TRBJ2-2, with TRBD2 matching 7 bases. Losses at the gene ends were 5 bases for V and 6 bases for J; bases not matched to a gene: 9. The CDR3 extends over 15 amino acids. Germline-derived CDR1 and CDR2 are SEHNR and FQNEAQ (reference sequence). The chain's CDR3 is CASSRAGRFAGELFF. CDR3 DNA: TGTGCCAGCAGCCGAGCGGGGCGGTTCGCCGGGGAGCTGTTTTTT.

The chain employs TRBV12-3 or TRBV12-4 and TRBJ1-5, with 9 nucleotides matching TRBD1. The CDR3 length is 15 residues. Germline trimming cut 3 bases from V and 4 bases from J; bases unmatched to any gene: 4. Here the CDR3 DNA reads TGTGCCAGCAGTTTGACGGGACAGGGAAATCAGCCCCAGCATTTT. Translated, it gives CASSLTGQGNQPQHF.

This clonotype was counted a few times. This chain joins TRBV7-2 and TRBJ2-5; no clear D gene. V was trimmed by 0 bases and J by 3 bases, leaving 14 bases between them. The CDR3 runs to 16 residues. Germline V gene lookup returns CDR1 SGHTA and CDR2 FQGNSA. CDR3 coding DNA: TGTGCCAGCAGCTTAGCTCCTTCCGAATGGGAAGAGACCCAGTACTTC. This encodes CASSLAPSEWEETQYF. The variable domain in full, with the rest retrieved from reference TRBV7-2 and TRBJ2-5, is GAGVSQSPSNKVTEKGKDVELRCDPISGHTALYWYRQSLGQGLEFLIYFQGNSAPDKSGLPSDRFSAERTGGSVSTLTIQRTQQEDSAVYLCASSLAPSEWEETQYFGPGTRLLVL.